This TCR beta chain was recorded in a study of T cell repertoires in cytomegalovirus infection. Study-wide context: Researchers turned to recently identified HLA-C-restricted CMV epitopes as well as well-studied HLA-B-restricted ones. Study-wide results and caveats: In two of eight donors, the top clonotype was HLA-C-restricted CMV-specific.

TCRdb re-analysed the reads in MiXCR, keeping a single row per CDR3 protein. The data show approximately 120,000 distinct CDR3 sequences, roughly a third seen once. This clonotype was found a few times. Its specificity is not known. The TCR was taken from a human donor in good health (CMV status not recorded). Some clones in this sample may be carry-over from other donors' samples. Here the sequenced sample was CD8+ T cells from cultured PBMCs, taken from culture after CMV antigen stimulation.

This CDR3 reads CASSLDGASTDTQYF. CDR3 in DNA: TGTGCCAGCAGCTTGGATGGTGCTAGCACAGATACGCAGTATTTT. The rearrangement joins TRBV5-4 to TRBJ2-3, with D uncertain. Germline values: CDR1 SGHNT, CDR2 YYREEE (reference sequence). The CDR3 covers 15 residues. Trimming stripped 0 bases from V and 0 bases from J, with 8 bases between. Full variable domain (outside the CDR3, taken from reference TRBV5-4 and TRBJ2-3): ETGVTQSPTHLIKTRGQQVTLRCSSQSGHNTVSWYQQALGQGPQFIFQYYREEENGRGNFPPRFSGLQFPNYSSELNVNALELDDSALYLCASSLDGASTDTQYFGPGTRLTVL.